What follows is one TCR beta chain and its context. This clone has more than one count but fewer than ten. The specificity of this receptor is unknown. One base away there is no much larger clone; base qualities are not given. The data originate from a study of blood T cell repertoires in COVID-19 (dated by TCRdb to the early 2020s). Regarding the complete study: The collaborator samples originated in the United States, Italy and Spain and spanned the acute and convalescent phases of COVID-19. The prospective study material was composed of cDNA or gDNA derived from T cells, B-cell-depleted T cells, or PBMCs. Deeply sampled blood TCRbeta repertoires from subjects exposed to, actively infected with, or recovered from COVID-19 were included in the dataset. The repertoires were released in a freely available public database intended as a resource for research on the immune response to SARS-CoV-2. The samples were drawn from the first 160 participants of the ongoing ImmuneRACE study and from roughly 1,300 subjects provided by 6 global collaborators. A de-identified subject ID, COVID-19 status, age in years and sex were almost always included in the sample metadata. HLA class I and class II types, where available, came from metadata supplied by the sample provider rather than from assay-based typing.

The immunoSEQ Assay, a bias-controlled multiplex PCR, was used to amplify TCRbeta CDR3 regions from genomic DNA. Per the authors' processing: The number of nucleated cells in each sample was estimated by amplification of reference gene primers within the assay. To quantify the absolute abundance of each unique TCRbeta CDR3 rearrangement, sequence reads were collapsed and filtered. For each sample, productive Simpson clonality was calculated as the square root of Simpson's diversity index over productive rearrangements. The clones in this table, taken by TCRdb from immuneACCESS, are in-frame only. Not every clone is retained; where verified, under half of the shortfall comes from an unresolved V gene, and the cause of the rest is unknown. V and J calls and clone size follow that table, whereas D and trimming were derived from the DNA. The sample table records 60,000 to 75,000 clones; more than 70% of these occur just once. The top ten hold about 1.4% of the sample.

General conclusions and limits of the study: The amount of clinical and demographic metadata varied by source and participant and was provided uncurated.

Whole blood was collected in K2EDTA tubes by collaborating institutions according to the institutions' own protocols. For TCRbeta analysis, collaborators shipped samples as frozen whole blood, isolated PBMCs, or DNA extracted from either of those sample types. The specimen was peripheral blood. The sequence derives from a human donor in a cohort sampled during active COVID-19.

Here is the DNA: TGTGCCAGCAGCTTGGGAGGGGGCAATCAGCCCCAGCATTTT. This sequence encodes CASSLGGGNQPQHF. The chain couples TRBV7-9 to TRBJ1-5; the D segment could be TRBD1, given 5 matching bases. Including cysteine and phenylalanine, the CDR3 has 14 amino acids. Only the CDR3 region is kept as DNA, spanning 42 bases read in frame from base 1. V lost 3 bases and J lost 2 bases; the stretch between them is 8 bases long. CDR1 and CDR2 were assigned from the germline V gene (reference sequence) as SEHNR and FQNEAQ.